This record concerns one TCR gamma chain sequence. Its target is not known. The data derive from a study of Vδ1+ human thymocytes. Study-wide results and caveats: The authors advised highly purified populations and single-cell validation. Thymic delta-chain repertoires held approximately 19% Vdelta2 sequences and few Vdelta3, despite high sort purity. Donors shared many TRG clonotypes but few TRD clonotypes. Thymic TRG and TRD repertoires appeared highly polyclonal.

Alphabeta T cells were depleted, then CD3+ Vdelta1+ Vdelta2- thymocytes were FACS-sorted. The template was reverse-transcribed extracted RNA. Pooled V-gene forward primers with one constant-region reverse primer generated the CDR3 amplicons by multiplex PCR. TCRdb reprocessed the multiplex PCR reads through CATT. The table has 25,000 to 35,000 gamma-chain clones, about 18% seen once. This CDR3 spans 15 amino acids. CDR1 is GITISATS and CDR2 is ISYDGTV in the germline V gene (reference sequence). V was clipped by 3 bases and J by 3 bases; unmatched bases: 11. The chain combines TRGV9 with TRGJ1 or TRGJ2. The TCR was taken from a boy in the first two years of life who had congenital heart surgery. Sequenced input: Vdelta1+ gamma-delta thymocytes from the thymus. Subset in this sample: FACS-sorted CD3+ TCRalphabeta- TCRVdelta1+ TCRVdelta2- thymocytes. DNA for the CDR3: TGTGCCTTGTGGGAGACCCGAAGTGGTTATTATAAGAAACTCTTT. Translation: CALWETRSGYYKKLF.